This T cell receptor beta chain originates from a study of T cell changes during pregnancy in multiple sclerosis (dated by TCRdb to the late 2010s). Study-level background: In women with multiple sclerosis, the researchers looked at how the T cell repertoire shifted as pregnancy progressed.

The library relied on the immunoSEQ multiplex PCR assay. TCRdb took this table from immuneACCESS and kept in-frame rearrangements with V and J called. Such tables lack part of the clones; where checked against another copy, unresolved V genes explain under half of the gap, and the rest is unexplained. Present in this sample are under 50,000 clones, just over 90% of which were seen just once. The ten largest clones capture roughly 3.8% of the sample. A remark on this clone: Its antigen is still unknown. No base qualities exist here, and no much larger clone lies one base off it.

Sequences MNHEY (CDR1) and SMNVEV (CDR2) are obtained from the germline V gene (reference sequence). The CDR3 sequence holds 15 residues, the cysteine and phenylalanine included. Only CDR3 DNA remains: 45 bases, in frame from the first base. The V and J ends are trimmed by 6 bases and 4 bases, leaving 16 bases between them. The specimen was CD8+ T cells from peripheral blood mononuclear cells, collected after pregnancy. The V and J segments used are TRBV27 and TRBJ2-1, and the D gene may be TRBD2, 6 bases matching. The clonotype originates from a female donor with multiple sclerosis, enrolled in a pregnancy study. CDR3 loop: CASRVGRTGYNEQFF. The sequence in DNA is TGTGCCAGCAGAGTCGGGAGAACGGGGTACAATGAGCAGTTCTTC.